Following are 6 T cell receptor beta chains from one sample sequenced in a study of T cells in Graves' hyperthyroidism and ophthalmopathy. The TCR beta CDR3 regions underwent amplification using RNA transcripts as the source. TCR CDR3 regions were first amplified by RT-PCR with HTBI primers. TCRdb redid the calling of the multiplex PCR reads with MiXCR, one entry per CDR3 protein. Of 530,000 or so distinct CDR3 sequences in the sample, about 24% are singletons; the top ten hold 10% to 12%. The sequenced sample consisted of blood. The receptor set was obtained from a woman under 40 with Graves' ophthalmopathy.

Ten or more counts support this clonotype. The rearrangement links TRBV5-1 to TRBJ2-5; D might be TRBD1 (6 bases). CDR1 and CDR2 (germline): SGHRS, YFSETQ. The CDR3 is 15 residues long. V lost 4 bases and J 4 bases, leaving 17 bases between the germline ends. The CDR3 DNA sequence: TGCGCCAGCAGCCAGACACTTGGGGGCCGAGAGACCCAGTACTTC. Protein sequence: CASSQTLGGRETQYF.

CDR3 sequence reads: CASSFGGIETQYF. The CDR3 region has the DNA TGTGCCAGCAGCTTCGGGGGAATAGAGACCCAGTACTTC. The chain uses TRBV7-2 and TRBJ2-5, with D perhaps TRBD2 (6 bases). This CDR3 spans 13 amino acids. V lost 3 bases to trimming and J lost 4 bases, with 9 bases between them. Germline-derived CDR1 and CDR2 are SGHTA and FQGNSA.

The chain links TRBV6-1 to TRBJ1-2; D perhaps matches TRBD1 (6 bases). Germline loops: CDR1 MNHNS, CDR2 SASEGT. With 6 bases removed from V and 4 bases from J, the gap between germline ends came to 18 bases. CDR3 size: 15 residues. CDR3 nucleotides: TGTGCCAGCAGGCGTTTTAAGGGGGATTCCTATGGCTACACCTTC. It specifies CASRRFKGDSYGYTF.

The chain has TRBV6-1 and TRBJ2-5; D call uncertain. Germline values: CDR1 MNHNS, CDR2 SASEGT. Trimming took off 5 bases at V and 0 bases at J, with 13 bases between the two ends. This CDR3 region has 15 residues. CDR3 loop: CASSPSRQDQETQYF. The DNA for the CDR3 is TGTGCCAGCAGTCCATCCCGCCAGGACCAAGAGACCCAGTACTTC.

There are many counts of this clonotype. V usage is TRBV5-4 and J usage is TRBJ1-2; possibly TRBD1 for D (5 bases). CDR3 size: 20 residues. V was trimmed by 4 bases and J by 5 bases, leaving 33 bases between them. The germline CDR1 and CDR2 sequences are SGHNT and YYREEE (reference sequence). Here the CDR3 reads CASSPGHWGENLPSAYGYTF. The CDR3 DNA reads TGTGCCAGCAGCCCTGGCCATTGGGGGGAGAATCTCCCCTCGGCGTATGGCTACACCTTC. Based on the CDR3 plus reference TRBV5-4 and TRBJ1-2, the full variable domain is ETGVTQSPTHLIKTRGQQVTLRCSSQSGHNTVSWYQQALGQGPQFIFQYYREEENGRGNFPPRFSGLQFPNYSSELNVNALELDDSALYLCASSPGHWGENLPSAYGYTFGSGTRLTVV.

This clonotype was seen repeatedly, ten times or more. The rearrangement links TRBV6-5 to TRBJ2-4; the D call may be TRBD1 or TRBD2 (5 bases each). Looked up from germline, CDR1 is MNHEY and CDR2 is SVGAGI. The V and J ends lost 2 bases and 2 bases respectively, with 22 bases between them. The CDR3 extends over 19 amino acids. The CDR3 coding sequence is TGTGCCAGCAGTTACCCTCCATGGGGGTCACCAGTCACCAAAAACATTCAGTACTTC. Its protein is CASSYPPWGSPVTKNIQYF.